This T cell receptor beta chain was documented in a study of control samples from healthy donors and cancer patients. The CDR3 is 13 residues long. V shed 9 bases and J 2 bases; nucleotides not matched to a gene: 5. Germline V gene data show CDR1 as SNHLY and CDR2 as FYNNEI. Assay: immunoSEQ multiplex PCR; the TCRdb copy retains only in-frame clones and omits some. The repertoire holds about 150,000 clones, with around 90% as singletons. Sequenced sample: blood. The rearrangement links TRBV2 to TRBJ2-5, with 8 bases fitting TRBD2. This receptor was taken from a man in his late teens or twenties in good health. The CDR3 protein is CASTRGGQETQYF. CDR3 in DNA: TGTGCCAGTACACGGGGGGGGCAAGAGACCCAGTACTTC.